This T cell receptor beta chain was identified during a study of blood T cell repertoires in COVID-19. Study-wide context: The United States, Italy and Spain provided the acute and convalescent COVID-19 samples.

The germline gives CDR1 ENHRY, CDR2 SYGVKD. The CDR3 is 17 amino acids. V gave up 5 bases and J gave up 0 bases; unmatched junction bases: 10. Patients in Seattle were enrolled during active infection, then followed longitudinally. TCRdb's copy holds only in-frame clones and misses some; the assay was immunoSEQ multiplex PCR. The table includes 70,000 to 90,000 clones, 75% to 90% detected once. This sequence originates from a man aged 80 or over with COVID-19, enrolled during active disease. Sequencing used peripheral blood. The rearrangement uses TRBV10-3 and TRBJ2-1; 7 bases line up with TRBD1. For the CDR3, the DNA is TGTGCCATCAGTCCCGGGACAGCTAAGATCTCCTACAATGAGCAGTTCTTC. The encoded protein is CAISPGTAKISYNEQFF.